Shown below are 25 T cell receptor beta chains from a single sample sequenced in a study of technical replicates of blood from a handful of donors. Sequencing was performed with immunoSEQ multiplex PCR; in TCRdb, only in-frame clones are kept and a portion is missing. The table includes around 72,000 clones, roughly nine tenths detected once. Source material: PBMCs. The receptors shown here come from a human donor in good health. Some clones in this sample may be carry-over from other donors' samples.

The chain uses TRBV7-6 and TRBJ1-4; 7 bases align to TRBD1. Germline V gene lookup returns CDR1 SGHVS and CDR2 FNYEAQ. V was clipped by 1 base and J by 2 bases; unmatched bases: 7. The CDR3 loop spans 17 amino acids. CDR3 region: CASSLEAGGGTNEKLFF. The CDR3 DNA sequence: TGTGCCAGCAGCTTAGAAGCGGGAGGGGGCACTAATGAAAAACTGTTTTTT.

J is TRBJ1-5 and V is TRBV12-5, with D maybe TRBD1 (6 bases). This CDR3 has 14 residues. V gave up 5 bases and J gave up 3 bases, with 11 bases separating them. CDR1 is LGHNT, CDR2 FRNRAP, per germline. The CDR3 DNA follows: TGTGCTAGTGGTCCCGACAGGAACAATCAGCCCCAGCATTTT. Encoded protein: CASGPDRNNQPQHF.

This chain links TRBV9 with TRBJ2-1; 10 bases are shared with TRBD2. The germline gives CDR1 SGDLS, CDR2 YYNGEE. The CDR3 consists of 16 residues. With V trimmed by 1 base and J by 7 bases, 8 bases remained unmatched. CDR3 in amino acids: CASSVLGTSELNEQFF. In DNA, the CDR3 is TGTGCCAGCAGCGTATTAGGGACTAGCGAGCTGAATGAGCAGTTCTTC.

This chain connects TRBV5-1 to TRBJ2-5, with TRBD2 identical over 9 bases. V lost 1 base and J lost 2; bases outside the gene matches: 3. Germline V gives CDR1 SGHRS, CDR2 YFSETQ. The CDR3 is made up of 15 amino acids. CDR3 region: CASSLSAGGQETQYF. CDR3 DNA: TGCGCCAGCAGCTTGTCAGCGGGGGGACAAGAGACCCAGTACTTC.

This sequence joins TRBV27 and TRBJ2-6, with a possible D match to TRBD2 (5 bases). Looked up from germline, CDR1 is MNHEY and CDR2 is SMNVEV (reference sequence). Trimming left V 5 bases short and J 4 bases short, with 12 bases between. The CDR3 runs to 15 residues. CDR3 nucleotide sequence: TGTGCCAGCAGTCCTTGGGGAGCCGGGGCCAACGTCCTGACTTTC. Amino acids: CASSPWGAGANVLTF.

This chain joins TRBV9 and TRBJ1-3; 11 nucleotides align to TRBD1. The CDR3 has 16 residues. Per the germline V gene, CDR1 is SGDLS and CDR2 is YYNGEE. V lost 4 bases to trimming and J lost 4 bases; unmatched junction nucleotides: 7. CDR3 sequence reads: CASSPGQGARGNTIYF. The DNA of the CDR3 is TGTGCCAGCAGCCCCGGACAGGGGGCGCGCGGAAACACCATATATTTT.

In this sample, this clone turned up a few times. The chain joins TRBV5-8 to TRBJ2-1, with 11 bases that match TRBD1. Per germline, CDR1 SGHTS and CDR2 YDEGEE. J was trimmed by 7 bases and V by 4 bases; bases with no gene match: 7. The CDR3 has 15 residues. DNA for the CDR3: TGTGCCAGCAGCCCCGGGACAGGGGGTCTGAATGAGCAGTTCTTC. Translating it yields CASSPGTGGLNEQFF.

CDR3 protein: CATSKGRGYGNTIYF. The CDR3 coding sequence is TGTGCCACCTCAAAGGGCAGGGGATATGGAAACACCATATATTTT. The V gene is TRBV27, the J gene TRBJ1-3, with D possibly matching TRBD1 (6 bases). The CDR3 runs 15 residues. The ends were cut back, 10 bases at V and 3 bases at J, with 19 bases in the middle. Germline V gene lookup returns CDR1 MNHEY and CDR2 SMNVEV (reference sequence).

The gene calls are TRBV9 and TRBJ2-1, with 10 positions matching TRBD2. CDR1 and CDR2 from the germline V gene are SGDLS and YYNGEE. V was pared by 4 bases and J by 12 bases, with 13 bases of the junction left unmatched. CDR3 size: 15 residues. DNA for the CDR3: TGTGCCAGCAGCCCTCGGCTAGCGGGAGCCTTCCGGCAGTTCTTC. This gives the protein CASSPRLAGAFRQFF.

The chain has TRBV9 and TRBJ1-2; D is unresolved. CDR1 is SGDLS, CDR2 YYNGEE, per germline. CDR3 length: 15 amino acids. Trimming shortened V by 4 bases and J by 4 bases, and 17 bases separated the two germline ends. The DNA of the CDR3 is TGTGCCAGCAGCAAATCGGAGATCTCAAGCTATGGCTACACCTTC. Translating gives CASSKSEISSYGYTF.

The chain couples TRBV6-5 to TRBJ2-1; 7 bases are shared with TRBD1. V was pared by 8 bases and J by 7 bases, with 11 bases of the junction left unmatched. Germline V gives CDR1 MNHEY, CDR2 SVGAGI. The CDR3 is 14 residues long. The CDR3 here is CASSRGGAPNEQFF. DNA of the CDR3: TGTGCCAGCTCACGAGGGGGCGCCCCGAATGAGCAGTTCTTC.

The chain uses TRBV7-9 and TRBJ2-5; 11 positions match TRBD2. This CDR3 contains 16 residues. With 5 bases clipped from V and 2 bases from J, the junction kept 7 bases outside the gene matches. The germline CDR1 and CDR2 sequences are SEHNR and FQNEAQ (reference sequence). CDR3: CASSKPSSGRQETQYF. The CDR3 DNA sequence: TGTGCCAGCAGCAAACCGTCTAGCGGGAGGCAAGAGACCCAGTACTTC. Together with reference TRBV7-9 and TRBJ2-5, the CDR3 gives the full variable domain: DTGVSQNPRHKITKRGQNVTFRCDPISEHNRLYWYRQTLGQGPEFLTYFQNEAQLEKSRLLSDRFSAERPKGSFSTLEIQRTEQGDSAMYLCASSKPSSGRQETQYFGPGTRLLVL.

The rearrangement joins TRBV6-5 to TRBJ2-7, with 7 bases identical to TRBD2. Germline trimming cut 2 bases from V and 7 bases from J; bases unmatched to any gene: 8. The V gene's germline CDR1 is MNHEY and CDR2 SVGAGI. The CDR3 loop spans 14 amino acids. For the CDR3, the DNA is TGTGCCAGCAGTTACCAAGCGGGACCGGAAGAGCAGTACTTC. The encoded protein is CASSYQAGPEEQYF.

This clone is a singleton in its sample. The chain recombines TRBV7-2 with TRBJ2-3; 10 bases agree with TRBD2. This CDR3 comprises 15 residues. Germline V gives CDR1 SGHTA, CDR2 FQGNSA. Trimming took 5 bases from V and 7 from J; bases not matched to a gene: 9. CDR3 protein: CASSRSGGATNTQYF. CDR3 DNA: TGTGCCAGCAGCCGGAGCGGGGGGGCCACCAATACGCAGTATTTT.

The CDR3 bases are TGTGCCAGCAGCCACCGGGGGGCCCAGCCAGATACGCAGTATTTT. Translating it yields CASSHRGAQPDTQYF. The genes are TRBV14 and TRBJ2-3, with D possibly being TRBD2 (7 bases). V gave up 3 bases and J gave up 4 bases, with 14 bases separating them. The CDR3 covers 15 residues. Germline-derived CDR1 and CDR2 are SGHDN and FVKESK.

V is TRBV7-2 and J is TRBJ1-1; 7 bases are shared with TRBD1. This CDR3 is built from 15 residues. V gave up 5 bases and J gave up 1 base; unmatched junction bases: 7. From germline, CDR1 is SGHTA and CDR2 FQGNSA. In DNA, the CDR3 is TGTGCCAGCAGCCAACACAGGGGTGGGAACACTGAAGCTTTCTTT. This translates into CASSQHRGGNTEAFF.

This rearrangement joins TRBV29-1 to TRBJ2-5, with 9 bases that match TRBD2. Germline V gives CDR1 SQVTM, CDR2 ANQGSEA. The trim removed 7 bases at V and 5 bases at J, leaving 11 bases unmatched. This CDR3 has 14 amino acids. The CDR3 spells CSAHSGRGRETQYF. The DNA of the CDR3 is TGCAGCGCCCATAGCGGGAGAGGGAGGGAGACCCAGTACTTC.

The V gene is TRBV4-1, the J gene TRBJ2-3; D might be TRBD2 (6 bases). Looked up from germline, CDR1 is MGHRA and CDR2 is YSYEKL. V gave up 3 bases and J gave up 1 base, with 8 bases separating them. The CDR3 contains 14 residues. The CDR3 reads CASSQAGRTDTQYF. In nucleotides, the CDR3 is TGCGCCAGCAGCCAGGCGGGGCGCACAGATACGCAGTATTTT.

V gene TRBV7-2 combines with J gene TRBJ2-3; 7 bases line up with TRBD2. Germline values: CDR1 SGHTA, CDR2 FQGNSA. The length of the CDR3 is 13 residues. After removal of 8 bases from V and 5 bases from J, the junction contained 7 bases not matched to a gene. The CDR3, as DNA: TGTGCCAGCTCCCCCTCTAGCGGAGATACGCAGTATTTT. This gives the protein CASSPSSGDTQYF.

This chain joins TRBV10-3 and TRBJ1-2, with D perhaps TRBD1 (5 bases). The germline V gene has CDR1 ENHRY and CDR2 SYGVKD. There are 13 residues in the CDR3. Trimming shortened V by 6 bases and J by 6 bases, and 14 bases separated the two germline ends. The CDR3 protein is CAIRGGQEDGYTF. The DNA of the CDR3 is TGTGCCATCAGGGGGGGTCAAGAGGATGGCTACACCTTC.

The chain recombines TRBV25-1 with TRBJ2-2, with 7 positions matching TRBD1. J gave up 1 base and V 9 bases, and 8 bases lay outside the gene matches. This CDR3 has 15 amino acids. Germline-derived CDR1 and CDR2 are MGHDK and SYGVNS. The CDR3 sequence is CASTGQEKNTGELFF. The CDR3 DNA follows: TGTGCCAGTACTGGACAGGAAAAGAACACCGGGGAGCTGTTTTTT.

This chain links TRBV9 with TRBJ2-5, with 7 bases that match TRBD1. The CDR3 runs to 15 residues. The ends lost 0 bases at V and 2 bases at J; junction bases unmatched: 4. Germline V lookup: CDR1 SGDLS, CDR2 YYNGEE. The CDR3 DNA reads TGTGCCAGCAGCGTAGACAGGGGAACTCAAGAGACCCAGTACTTC. Translating gives CASSVDRGTQETQYF.

This chain connects TRBV10-3 to TRBJ1-4; TRBD1 matches 7 bases. CDR3 length: 14 amino acids. The V gene end was trimmed by 5 bases and the J gene end by 6 bases; junction bases not matched to a gene: 6. The germline gives CDR1 ENHRY, CDR2 SYGVKD. In nucleotides, the CDR3 is TGTGCCATCAGTCTAGGGGGCTTCGATGAAAAACTGTTTTTT. Translated, it gives CAISLGGFDEKLFF.

This rearrangement joins TRBV12-5 to TRBJ1-1; 7 nucleotides agree with TRBD1. The CDR3 covers 16 residues. CDR1 and CDR2 from the germline V gene are LGHNT and FRNRAP. Trimming cost V 6 bases and J 4 bases; bases outside gene matches: 14. CDR3 coding DNA: TGTGCTAGTGGCCAGGGGGGACAGACACGAGGCACTGAAGCTTTCTTT. It codes for CASGQGGQTRGTEAFF.

In this sample, this clone turned up once. The genes are TRBV11-2 and TRBJ2-2; a possible D gene is TRBD2 (5 bases). This CDR3 spans 15 amino acids. Germline V gene sequence: CDR1 SGHAT, CDR2 FQNNGV. Trimming took off 5 bases at V and 4 bases at J, with 14 bases between the two ends. The CDR3 DNA is TGTGCCAGCAGCCTCGGGGTAGCGCCCACCGGGGAGCTGTTTTTT. Translating it yields CASSLGVAPTGELFF. Filled out from reference TRBV11-2 and TRBJ2-2, the complete variable domain reads EAGVAQSPRYKIIEKRQSVAFWCNPISGHATLYWYQQILGQGPKLLIQFQNNGVVDDSQLPKDRFSAERLKGVDSTLKIQPAKLEDSAVYLCASSLGVAPTGELFFGEGSRLTVL.